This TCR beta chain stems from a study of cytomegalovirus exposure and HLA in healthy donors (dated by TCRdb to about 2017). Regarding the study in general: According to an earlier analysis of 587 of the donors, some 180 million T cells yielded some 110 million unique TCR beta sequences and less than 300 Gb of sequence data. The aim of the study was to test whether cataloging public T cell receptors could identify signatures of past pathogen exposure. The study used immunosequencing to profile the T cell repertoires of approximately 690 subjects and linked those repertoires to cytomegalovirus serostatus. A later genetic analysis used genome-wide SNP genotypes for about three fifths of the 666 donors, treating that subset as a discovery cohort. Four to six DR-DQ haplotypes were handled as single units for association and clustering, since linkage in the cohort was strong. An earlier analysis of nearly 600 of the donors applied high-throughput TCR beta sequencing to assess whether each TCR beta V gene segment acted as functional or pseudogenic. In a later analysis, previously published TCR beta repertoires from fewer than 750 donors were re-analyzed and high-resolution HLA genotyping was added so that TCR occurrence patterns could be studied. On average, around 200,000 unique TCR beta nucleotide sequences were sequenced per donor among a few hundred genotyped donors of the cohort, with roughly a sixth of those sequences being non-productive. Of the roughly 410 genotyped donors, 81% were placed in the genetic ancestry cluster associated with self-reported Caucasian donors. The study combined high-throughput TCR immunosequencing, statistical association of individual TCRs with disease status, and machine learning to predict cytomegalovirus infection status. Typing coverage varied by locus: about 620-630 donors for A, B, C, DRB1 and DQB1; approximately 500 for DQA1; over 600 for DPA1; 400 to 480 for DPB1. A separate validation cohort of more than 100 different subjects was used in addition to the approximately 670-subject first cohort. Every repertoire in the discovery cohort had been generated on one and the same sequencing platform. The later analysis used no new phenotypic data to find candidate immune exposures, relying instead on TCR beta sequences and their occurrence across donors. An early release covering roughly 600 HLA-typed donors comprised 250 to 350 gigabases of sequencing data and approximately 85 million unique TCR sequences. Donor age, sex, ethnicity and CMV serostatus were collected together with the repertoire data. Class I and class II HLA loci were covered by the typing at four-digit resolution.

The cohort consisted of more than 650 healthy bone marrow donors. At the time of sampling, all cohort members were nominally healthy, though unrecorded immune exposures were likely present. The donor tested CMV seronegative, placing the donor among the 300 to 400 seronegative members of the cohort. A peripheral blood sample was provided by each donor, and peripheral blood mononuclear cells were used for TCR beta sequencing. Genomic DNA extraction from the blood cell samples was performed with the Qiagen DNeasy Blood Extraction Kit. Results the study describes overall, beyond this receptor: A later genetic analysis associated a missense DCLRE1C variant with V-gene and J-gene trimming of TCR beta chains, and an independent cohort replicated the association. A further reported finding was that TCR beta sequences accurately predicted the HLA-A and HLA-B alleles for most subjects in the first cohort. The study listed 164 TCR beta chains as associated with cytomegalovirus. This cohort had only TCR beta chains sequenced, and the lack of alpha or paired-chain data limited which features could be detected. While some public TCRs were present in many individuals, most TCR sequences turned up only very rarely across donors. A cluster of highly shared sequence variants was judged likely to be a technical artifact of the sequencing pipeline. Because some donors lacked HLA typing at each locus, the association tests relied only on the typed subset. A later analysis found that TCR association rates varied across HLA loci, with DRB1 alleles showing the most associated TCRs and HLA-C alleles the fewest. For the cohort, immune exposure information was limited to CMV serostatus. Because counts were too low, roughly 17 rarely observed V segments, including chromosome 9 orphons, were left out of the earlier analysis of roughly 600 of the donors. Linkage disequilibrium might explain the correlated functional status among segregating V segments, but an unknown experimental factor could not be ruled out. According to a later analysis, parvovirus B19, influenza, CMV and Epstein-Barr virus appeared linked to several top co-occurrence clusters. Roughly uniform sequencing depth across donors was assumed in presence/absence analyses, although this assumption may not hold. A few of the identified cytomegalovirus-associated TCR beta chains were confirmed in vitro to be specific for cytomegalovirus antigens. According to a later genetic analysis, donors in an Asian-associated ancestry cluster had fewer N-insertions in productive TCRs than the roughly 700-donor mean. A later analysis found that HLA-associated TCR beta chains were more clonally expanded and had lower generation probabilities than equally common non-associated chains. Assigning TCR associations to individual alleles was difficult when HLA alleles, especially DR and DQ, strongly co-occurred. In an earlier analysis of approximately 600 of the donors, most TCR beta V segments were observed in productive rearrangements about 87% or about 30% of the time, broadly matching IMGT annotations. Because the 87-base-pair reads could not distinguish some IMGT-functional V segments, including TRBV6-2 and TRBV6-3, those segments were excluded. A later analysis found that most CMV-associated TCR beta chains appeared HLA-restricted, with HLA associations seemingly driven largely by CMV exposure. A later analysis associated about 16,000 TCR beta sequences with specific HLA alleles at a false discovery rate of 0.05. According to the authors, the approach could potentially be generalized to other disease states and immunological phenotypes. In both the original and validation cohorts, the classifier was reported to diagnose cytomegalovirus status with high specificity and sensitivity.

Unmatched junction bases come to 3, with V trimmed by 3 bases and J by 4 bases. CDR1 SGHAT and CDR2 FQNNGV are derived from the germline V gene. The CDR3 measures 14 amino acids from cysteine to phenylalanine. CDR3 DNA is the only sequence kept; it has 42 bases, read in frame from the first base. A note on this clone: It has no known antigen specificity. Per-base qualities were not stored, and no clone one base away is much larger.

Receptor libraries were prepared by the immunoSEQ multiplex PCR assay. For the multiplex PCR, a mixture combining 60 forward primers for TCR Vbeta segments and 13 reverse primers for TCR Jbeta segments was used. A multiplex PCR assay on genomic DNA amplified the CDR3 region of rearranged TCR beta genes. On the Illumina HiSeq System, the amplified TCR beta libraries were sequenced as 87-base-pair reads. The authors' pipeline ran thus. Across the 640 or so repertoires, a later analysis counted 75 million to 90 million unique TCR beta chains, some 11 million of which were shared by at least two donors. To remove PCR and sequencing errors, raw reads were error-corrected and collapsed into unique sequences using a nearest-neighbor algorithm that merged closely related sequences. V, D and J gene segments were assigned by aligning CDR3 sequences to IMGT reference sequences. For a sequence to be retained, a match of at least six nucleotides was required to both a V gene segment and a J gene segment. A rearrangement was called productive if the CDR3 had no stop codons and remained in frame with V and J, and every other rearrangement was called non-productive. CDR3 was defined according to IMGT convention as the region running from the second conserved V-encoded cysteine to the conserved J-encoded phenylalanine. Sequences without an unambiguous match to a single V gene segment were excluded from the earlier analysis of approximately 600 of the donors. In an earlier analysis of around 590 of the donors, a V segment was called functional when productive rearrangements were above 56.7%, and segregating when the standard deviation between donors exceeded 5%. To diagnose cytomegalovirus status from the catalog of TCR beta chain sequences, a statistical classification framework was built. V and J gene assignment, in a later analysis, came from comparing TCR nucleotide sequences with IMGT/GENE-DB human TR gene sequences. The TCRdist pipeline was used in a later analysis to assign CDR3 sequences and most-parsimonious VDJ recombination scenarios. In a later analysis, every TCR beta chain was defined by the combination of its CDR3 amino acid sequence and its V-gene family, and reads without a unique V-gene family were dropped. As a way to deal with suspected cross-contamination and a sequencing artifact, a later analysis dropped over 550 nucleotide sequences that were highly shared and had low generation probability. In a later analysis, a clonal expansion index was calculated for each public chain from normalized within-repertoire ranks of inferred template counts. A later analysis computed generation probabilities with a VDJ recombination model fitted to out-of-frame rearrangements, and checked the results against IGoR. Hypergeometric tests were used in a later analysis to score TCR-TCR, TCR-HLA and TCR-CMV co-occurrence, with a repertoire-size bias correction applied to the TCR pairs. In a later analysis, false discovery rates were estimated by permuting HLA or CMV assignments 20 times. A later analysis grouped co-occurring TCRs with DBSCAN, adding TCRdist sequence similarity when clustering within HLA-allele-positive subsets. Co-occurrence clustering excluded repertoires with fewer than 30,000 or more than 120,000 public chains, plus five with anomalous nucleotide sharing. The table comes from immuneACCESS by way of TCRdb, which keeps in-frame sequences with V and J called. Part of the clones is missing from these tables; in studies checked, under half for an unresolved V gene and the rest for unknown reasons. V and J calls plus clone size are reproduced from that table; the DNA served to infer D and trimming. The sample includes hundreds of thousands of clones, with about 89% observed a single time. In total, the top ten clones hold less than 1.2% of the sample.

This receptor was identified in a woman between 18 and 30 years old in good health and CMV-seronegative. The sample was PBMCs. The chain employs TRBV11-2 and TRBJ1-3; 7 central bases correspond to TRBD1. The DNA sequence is TGTGCCAGCAGCTTGCCGGGACAGGGAAACACCATATATTTT. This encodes CASSLPGQGNTIYF.